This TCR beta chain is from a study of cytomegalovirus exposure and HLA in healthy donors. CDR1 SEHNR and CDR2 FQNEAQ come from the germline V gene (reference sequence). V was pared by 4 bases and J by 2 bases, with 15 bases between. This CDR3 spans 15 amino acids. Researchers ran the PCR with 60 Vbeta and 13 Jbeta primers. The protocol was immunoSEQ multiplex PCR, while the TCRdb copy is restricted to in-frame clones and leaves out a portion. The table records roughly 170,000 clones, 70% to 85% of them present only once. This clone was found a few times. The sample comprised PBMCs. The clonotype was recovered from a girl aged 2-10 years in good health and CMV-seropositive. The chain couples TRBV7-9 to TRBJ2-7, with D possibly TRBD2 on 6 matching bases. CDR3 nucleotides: TGTGCCAGCAGCTACCCCCCTGGGGGGACCTACGAGCAGTACTTC. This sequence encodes CASSYPPGGTYEQYF.